Below, 2 T cell receptor beta chains from the same sample are listed, as sequenced in a study of OX40 agonist ivuxolimab in advanced cancers. Assay used: immunoSEQ multiplex PCR; TCRdb lists only in-frame clones, some missing. The repertoire includes more than 50,000 clones, roughly 77% of them detected once, and over 1% sits in the top ten. The material was CD4+ or CD8+ T cells sorted from blood, obtained in a trial of the OX40 agonist ivuxolimab. Source of these receptors: an adult with an advanced solid tumor such as melanoma, head and neck, liver or kidney cancer.

The chain is built from TRBV4-1 and TRBJ2-5, with 10 bases matching TRBD2. The CDR3 has 22 amino acids. CDR1 is MGHRA, CDR2 YSYEKL, per germline. The V gene end was trimmed by 3 bases and the J gene end by 4 bases; junction bases not matched to a gene: 26. The CDR3 DNA sequence: TGCGCCAGCAGCCACCGGGGAACTAGCGGGGCGCCAGTTACAATCGGGTCAGAGACCCAGTACTTC. It specifies CASSHRGTSGAPVTIGSETQYF.

The CDR3 DNA reads TGTGCCAGCAGCTTAACCACAGGGGGCCAAGTGGGGACCCAGTACTTC. Translating gives CASSLTTGGQVGTQYF. This sequence joins TRBV13 and TRBJ2-5, with 9 bases that match TRBD1. Per the germline V gene, CDR1 is PRHDT and CDR2 is FYEKMQ (reference sequence). Trimming at V came to 2 bases and at J to 7 bases, leaving 11 bases not matched to a gene. CDR3 length: 16 residues.